This T cell receptor beta chain was sequenced for a study of OX40 agonist ivuxolimab in advanced cancers. V was trimmed by 1 base and J by 5 bases, leaving 11 bases between them. This CDR3 is built from 14 residues. CDR1 is SGHTA, CDR2 FQGNSA, per germline. Data came from immunoSEQ multiplex PCR; TCRdb stores just in-frame clones and leaves some out. The repertoire consists of approximately 76,000 clones, with about 90% occurring once and the leading ten covering around 0.8%. The V and J genes are TRBV7-2 and TRBJ1-2; weak D call: TRBD1 (6 bases). The sequence was collected from an adult with an advanced solid tumor such as melanoma, head and neck, liver or kidney cancer. The specimen comprised CD4+ or CD8+ T cells sorted from blood, sampled in a trial of the OX40 agonist ivuxolimab. CDR3: CASSLVDSRYGYTF. CDR3 in DNA: TGTGCCAGCAGCTTAGTGGACAGCAGATATGGCTACACCTTC.